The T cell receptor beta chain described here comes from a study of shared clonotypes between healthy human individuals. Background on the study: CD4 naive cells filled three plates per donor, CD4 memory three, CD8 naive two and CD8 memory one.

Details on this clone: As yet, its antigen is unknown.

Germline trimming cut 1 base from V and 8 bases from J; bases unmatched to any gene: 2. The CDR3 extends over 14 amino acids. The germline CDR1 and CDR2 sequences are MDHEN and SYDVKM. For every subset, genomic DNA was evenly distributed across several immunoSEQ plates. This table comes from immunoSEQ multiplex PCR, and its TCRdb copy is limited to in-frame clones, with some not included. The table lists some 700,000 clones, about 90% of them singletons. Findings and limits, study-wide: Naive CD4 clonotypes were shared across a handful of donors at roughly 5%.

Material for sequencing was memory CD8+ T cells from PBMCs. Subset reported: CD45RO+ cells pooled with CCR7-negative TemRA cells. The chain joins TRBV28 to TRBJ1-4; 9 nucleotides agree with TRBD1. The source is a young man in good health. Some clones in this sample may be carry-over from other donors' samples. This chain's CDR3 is CASSLYGTGEKLFF. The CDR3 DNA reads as TGTGCCAGCAGTTTATACGGGACAGGGGAAAAACTGTTTTTT.